This entry describes one TCR beta chain. Its antigen is currently unknown. The repertoire was sequenced with immunoSEQ multiplex PCR; TCRdb's copy has only in-frame clones and lacks some. The sample lists around 170,000 clones, over 75% seen once, with about 1.4% in the top ten. The data were taken from a study of T cell responses to AZD1222 COVID-19 vaccine. Whole-study context: Pooling was applied to second doses at about 4 or about 12 weeks.

The CDR3 length is 13 residues. Germline assignment: CDR1 MDHEN and CDR2 SYDVKM. V shed 11 bases and J shed 0 bases, with 11 bases lying between them. Whole-study results and caveats: Reportedly, close to half of spike-specific TCRs are directed against unmutated variant regions. CD4 TCRs linked to vaccination spanned spike, dominating at 160-218 and 743-854. White British ancestry dominated among donors, who included more females, and clonal diversity was possibly underestimated.

The chain has TRBV28 and TRBJ1-5; D is uncertain. The sample in question was peripheral blood, obtained on day 0 of AZD1222 vaccination. This receptor was taken from an adult in good health. The CDR3 region is CAASQDSNQPQHF. For the CDR3, the DNA is TGTGCCGCGTCTCAGGATAGCAATCAGCCCCAGCATTTT.